This T cell receptor beta chain was sequenced for a study of cytomegalovirus exposure and HLA in healthy donors. Study-level results: Fewer N-insertions than the roughly 600-donor mean were reportedly shown by an Asian-associated ancestry cluster in a later analysis. A later analysis by the authors found several of the most significant clusters apparently linked to common viral pathogens. With DRB1 most and HLA-C fewest, TCR association rates differed between HLA loci in a later analysis.

The donors, nominally healthy at sampling, likely had unrecorded immune exposures. Vbeta (60) and Jbeta (13) primers were used in the PCR. Libraries were prepared by immunoSEQ multiplex PCR; TCRdb keeps only in-frame clonotypes and omits some of them. Its table records some 72,000 clones. With regard to this clone: What it binds is unknown.

This clonotype was obtained from a boy aged 5-17 years in good health and CMV-seronegative. Material: PBMCs.

CDR3 residues: CASSPTFRDRQETQYF. CDR3 nucleotides: TGTGCCAGCTCACCGACTTTCCGGGACAGACAAGAGACCCAGTACTTC. The gene calls are TRBV18 and TRBJ2-5; 7 bases fit TRBD1. With V trimmed by 3 bases and J by 2 bases, 9 bases remained unmatched. CDR1 is KGHSH, CDR2 LQKENI, per germline. The CDR3 has 16 residues.